The T cell receptor (beta chain) under discussion was sequenced for a study of blood T cells in healthy people across ages. The length of the CDR3 is 14 residues. J gave up 0 bases and V 7 bases, and 3 bases lay outside the gene matches. Germline V gives CDR1 SNHLY, CDR2 FYNNEI. For the second PCR, which ran for about 6 to 11 cycles, a sample-barcoded 5' primer and a J-beta primer mix were used. Per-sample output comprised a minimum of 2.5 million paired-end reads containing CDR3. MiXCR was run by TCRdb on the 5' RACE reads, yielding one entry per CDR3 protein. The sample lists over a million distinct CDR3 sequences; more than 35% were seen once. This clonotype was seen more than once but under ten times.

The sequence was obtained from a woman aged 55-70 years in good health. Sequencing input: blood. The V and J genes are TRBV2 and TRBJ2-1; 7 bases agree with TRBD2. CDR3 loop: CASKERDSYNEQFF. In nucleotides, the CDR3 is TGTGCCAGCAAGGAGCGGGACTCCTACAATGAGCAGTTCTTC.